This TCR beta chain derives from a study of T-cell reconstitution after alpha-beta-depleted transplantation in children. A TCRbeta library incorporating unique molecular identifiers was prepared. TCRdb passed the PCR reads through MiXCR, listing each CDR3 protein once. The sample holds nearly 400,000 distinct CDR3 sequences, roughly 20% seen once. This clonotype was detected many times. With 6 bases removed from V and 7 bases from J, the gap between germline ends came to 15 bases. Germline V CDR1 and CDR2: MNHEY, SVGAGI. This CDR3 comprises 13 residues. This clonotype originated in a human donor who donated a stem cell graft to a child with acute myeloid leukemia. This material consisted of PBMCs from the stem cell graft donor, taken from the stem cell graft. V gene TRBV6-5 combines with J gene TRBJ1-2; D not resolved. CDR3 sequence: CASSTSGFRGYTF. The DNA of the CDR3 is TGTGCCAGCAGCACATCAGGCTTCCGTGGCTACACCTTC.